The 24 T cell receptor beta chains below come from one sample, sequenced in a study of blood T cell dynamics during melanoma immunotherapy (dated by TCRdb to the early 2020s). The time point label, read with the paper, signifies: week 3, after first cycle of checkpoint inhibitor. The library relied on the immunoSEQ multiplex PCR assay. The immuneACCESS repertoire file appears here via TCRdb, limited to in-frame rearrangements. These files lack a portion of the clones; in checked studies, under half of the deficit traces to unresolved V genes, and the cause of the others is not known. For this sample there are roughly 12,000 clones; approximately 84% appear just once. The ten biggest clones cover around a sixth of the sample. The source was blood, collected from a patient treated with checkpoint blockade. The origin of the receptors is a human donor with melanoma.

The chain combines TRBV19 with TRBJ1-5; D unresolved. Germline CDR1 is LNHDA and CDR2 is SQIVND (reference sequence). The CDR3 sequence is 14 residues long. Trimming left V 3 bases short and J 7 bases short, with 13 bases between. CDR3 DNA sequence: TGTGCCAGTAGTATCAAGGCAGTTGCGCAGCCCCAGCATTTT. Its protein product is CASSIKAVAQPQHF.

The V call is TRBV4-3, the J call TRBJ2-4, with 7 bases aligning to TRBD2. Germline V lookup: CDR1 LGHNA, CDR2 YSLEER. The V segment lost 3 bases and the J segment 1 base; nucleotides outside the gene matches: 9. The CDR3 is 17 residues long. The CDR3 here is CASSQDLLGGAKNIQYF. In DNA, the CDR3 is TGCGCCAGCAGCCAGGATCTCCTCGGGGGGGCCAAAAACATTCAGTACTTC.

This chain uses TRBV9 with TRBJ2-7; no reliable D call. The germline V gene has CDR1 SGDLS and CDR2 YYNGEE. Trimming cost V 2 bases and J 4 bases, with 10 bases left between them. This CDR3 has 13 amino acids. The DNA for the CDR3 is TGTGCCAGCAGCGTTGGCAGTCTATACGAGCAGTACTTC. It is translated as CASSVGSLYEQYF.

The CDR3 loop is CASSSDTIYF. DNA of the CDR3: TGTGCCAGCAGTTCCGACACCATATATTTT. The chain carries TRBV6-5 and TRBJ1-3; D is unresolved. V dropped 4 bases and J dropped 8 bases, with 3 bases sitting between them. Germline assignment: CDR1 MNHEY and CDR2 SVGAGI. The CDR3 length is 10 residues.

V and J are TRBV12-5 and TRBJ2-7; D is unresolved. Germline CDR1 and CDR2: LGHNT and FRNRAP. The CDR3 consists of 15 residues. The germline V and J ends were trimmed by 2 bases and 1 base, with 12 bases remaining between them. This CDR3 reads CASGLFGVGSYEQYF. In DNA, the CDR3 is TGTGCTAGTGGTTTGTTTGGGGTAGGATCCTACGAGCAGTACTTC.

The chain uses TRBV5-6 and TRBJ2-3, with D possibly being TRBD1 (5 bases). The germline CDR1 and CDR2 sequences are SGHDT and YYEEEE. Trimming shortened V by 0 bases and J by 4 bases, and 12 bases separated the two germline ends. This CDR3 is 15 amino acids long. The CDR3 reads CASSLAWGEADTQYF. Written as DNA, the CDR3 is TGTGCCAGCAGCTTGGCCTGGGGCGAAGCAGATACGCAGTATTTT.

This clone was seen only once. The CDR3 loop is CASSWAGGSDTQYF. The CDR3 DNA reads as TGTGCCAGCAGCTGGGCCGGGGGGTCCGATACGCAGTATTTT. The chain has TRBV7-9 and TRBJ2-3; 7 nucleotides align to TRBD2. There are 14 residues in the CDR3. Germline CDR1 SEHNR, CDR2 FQNEAQ (reference sequence). With V trimmed by 4 bases and J by 6 bases, 7 bases remained unmatched.

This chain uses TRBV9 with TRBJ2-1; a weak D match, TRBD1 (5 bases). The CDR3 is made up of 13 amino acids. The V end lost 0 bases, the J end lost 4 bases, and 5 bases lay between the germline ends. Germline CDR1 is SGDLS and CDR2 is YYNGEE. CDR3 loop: CASSVDRYNEQFF. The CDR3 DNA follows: TGTGCCAGCAGCGTAGACAGGTACAATGAGCAGTTCTTC.

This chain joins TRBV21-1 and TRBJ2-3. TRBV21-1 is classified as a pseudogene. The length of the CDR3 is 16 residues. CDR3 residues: CASSKRDLYKTDTQYF. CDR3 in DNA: TGTGCCAGCAGCAAACGCGACCTCTACAAGACAGATACGCAGTATTTT.

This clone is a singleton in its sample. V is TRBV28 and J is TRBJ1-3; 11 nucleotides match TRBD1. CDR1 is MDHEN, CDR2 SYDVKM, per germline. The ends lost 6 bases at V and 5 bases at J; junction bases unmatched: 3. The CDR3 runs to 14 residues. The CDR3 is CASSWTGGRNTIYF. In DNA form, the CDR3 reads TGTGCCAGCAGCTGGACAGGGGGCAGAAACACCATATATTTT. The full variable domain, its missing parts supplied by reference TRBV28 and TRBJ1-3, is DVKVTQSSRYLVKRTGEKVFLECVQDMDHENMFWYRQDPGLGLRLIYFSYDVKMKEKGDIPEGYSVSREKKERFSLILESASTNQTSMYLCASSWTGGRNTIYFGEGSWLTVV.

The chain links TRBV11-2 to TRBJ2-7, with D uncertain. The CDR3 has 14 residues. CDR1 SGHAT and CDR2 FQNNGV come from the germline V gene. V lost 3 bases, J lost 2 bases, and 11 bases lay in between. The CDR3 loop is CASSFLGMTYEQYF. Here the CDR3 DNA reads TGTGCCAGCAGCTTTTTGGGGATGACCTACGAGCAGTACTTC.

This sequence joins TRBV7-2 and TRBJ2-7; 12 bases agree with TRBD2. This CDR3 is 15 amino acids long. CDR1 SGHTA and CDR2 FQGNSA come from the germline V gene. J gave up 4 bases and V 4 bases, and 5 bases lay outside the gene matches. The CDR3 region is CASSWRTSGDYEQYF. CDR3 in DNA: TGTGCCAGCAGCTGGAGGACTAGCGGGGATTACGAGCAGTACTTC.

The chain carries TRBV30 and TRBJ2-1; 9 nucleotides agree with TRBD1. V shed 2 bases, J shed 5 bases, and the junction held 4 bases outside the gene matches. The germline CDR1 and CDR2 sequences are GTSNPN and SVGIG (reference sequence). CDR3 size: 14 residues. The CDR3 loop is CAWSSGTGNNEQFF. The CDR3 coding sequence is TGTGCCTGGAGTAGCGGGACAGGGAACAATGAGCAGTTCTTC.

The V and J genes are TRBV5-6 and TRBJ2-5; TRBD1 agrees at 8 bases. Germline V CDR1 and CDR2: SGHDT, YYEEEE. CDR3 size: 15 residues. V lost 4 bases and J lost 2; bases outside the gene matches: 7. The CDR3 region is CASSPDDRGQETQYF. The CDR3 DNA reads TGTGCCAGCAGCCCCGATGACAGGGGTCAAGAGACCCAGTACTTC.

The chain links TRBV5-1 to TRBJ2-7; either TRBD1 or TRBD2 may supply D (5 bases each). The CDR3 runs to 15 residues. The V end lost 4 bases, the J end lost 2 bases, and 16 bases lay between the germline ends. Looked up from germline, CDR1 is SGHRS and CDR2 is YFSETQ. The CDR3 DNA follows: TGCGCCAGCAGCCCCAGGTCAGGGAGCCCCTACGAGCAGTACTTC. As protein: CASSPRSGSPYEQYF.

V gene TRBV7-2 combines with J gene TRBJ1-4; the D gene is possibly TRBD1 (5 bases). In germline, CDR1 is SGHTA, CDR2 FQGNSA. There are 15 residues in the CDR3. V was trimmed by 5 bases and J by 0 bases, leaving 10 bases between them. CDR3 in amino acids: CASSRDSSTNEKLFF. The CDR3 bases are TGTGCCAGCAGCCGAGACAGTTCAACTAATGAAAAACTGTTTTTT.

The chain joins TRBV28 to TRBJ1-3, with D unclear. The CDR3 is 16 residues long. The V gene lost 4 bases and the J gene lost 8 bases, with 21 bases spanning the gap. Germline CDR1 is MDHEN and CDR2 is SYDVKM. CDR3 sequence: CASSSPRALMVDTIYF. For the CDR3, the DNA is TGTGCCAGCAGTTCCCCCCGTGCCCTCATGGTAGACACCATATATTTT.

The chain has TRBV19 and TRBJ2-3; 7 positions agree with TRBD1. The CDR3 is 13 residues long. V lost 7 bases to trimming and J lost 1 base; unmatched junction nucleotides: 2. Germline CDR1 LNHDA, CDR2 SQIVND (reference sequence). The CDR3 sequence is CASKGTGTDTQYF. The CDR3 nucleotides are TGTGCCAGTAAAGGGACAGGCACAGATACGCAGTATTTT.

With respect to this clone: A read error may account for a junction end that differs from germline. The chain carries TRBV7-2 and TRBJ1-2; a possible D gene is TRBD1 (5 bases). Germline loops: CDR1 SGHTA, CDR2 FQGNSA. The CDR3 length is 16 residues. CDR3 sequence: CASSQDLEGRLYGYTF. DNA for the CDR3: TGCGCCAGCAGCCAAGATCTAGAGGGACGGCTGTATGGCTACACCTTC.

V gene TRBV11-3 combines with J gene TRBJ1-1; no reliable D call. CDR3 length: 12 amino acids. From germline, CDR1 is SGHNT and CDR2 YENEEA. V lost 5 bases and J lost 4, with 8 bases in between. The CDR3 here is CASSARSTEAFF. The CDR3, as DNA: TGTGCCAGCAGCGCTAGGTCCACTGAAGCTTTCTTT.

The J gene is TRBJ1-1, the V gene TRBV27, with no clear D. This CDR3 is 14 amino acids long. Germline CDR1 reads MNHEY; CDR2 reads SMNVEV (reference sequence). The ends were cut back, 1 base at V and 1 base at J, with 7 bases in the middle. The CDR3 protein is CASSLWRGNTEAFF. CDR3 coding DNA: TGTGCCAGCAGTTTATGGCGGGGGAACACTGAAGCTTTCTTT.

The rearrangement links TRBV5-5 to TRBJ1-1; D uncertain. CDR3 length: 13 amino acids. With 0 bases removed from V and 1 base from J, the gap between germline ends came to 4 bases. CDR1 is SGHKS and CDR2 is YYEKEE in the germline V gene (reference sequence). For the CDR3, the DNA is TGTGCCAGCAGCTTGGATAGGAACACTGAAGCTTTCTTT. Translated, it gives CASSLDRNTEAFF.

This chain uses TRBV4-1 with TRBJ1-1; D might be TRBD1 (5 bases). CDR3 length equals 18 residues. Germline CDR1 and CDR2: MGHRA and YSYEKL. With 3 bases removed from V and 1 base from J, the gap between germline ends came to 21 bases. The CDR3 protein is CASSHPWLRVRGNTEAFF. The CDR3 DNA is TGCGCCAGCAGCCACCCATGGTTACGGGTGAGGGGGAACACTGAAGCTTTCTTT.

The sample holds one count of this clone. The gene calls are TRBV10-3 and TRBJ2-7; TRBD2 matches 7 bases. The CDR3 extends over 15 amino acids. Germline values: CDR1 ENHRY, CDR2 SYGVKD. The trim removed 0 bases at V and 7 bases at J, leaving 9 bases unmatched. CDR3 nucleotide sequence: TGTGCCATCAGTGAGTCGAGGGAGGGTCCTAGGGAGCAGTACTTC. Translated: CAISESREGPREQYF.